Listed here are 29 T cell receptor beta chains from one sample, sequenced in a study of T cells expressing NK-cell markers. With the 5' RACE reads reprocessed, TCRdb shows one record per CDR3 protein and no DNA. This sample's table reports roughly 300,000 distinct CDR3 sequences. What was sequenced was blood T cells: a sorted CD56 or NKG2C T cell subset, CD4+ or CD8+ T cells, or bulk PBMC T cells (not recorded which). The source of these receptors is a woman aged 18 to 75 in good health.

The chain combines TRBV5-4 with TRBJ1-4. There are 15 residues in the CDR3. From germline, CDR1 is SGHNT and CDR2 YYREEE (reference sequence). The CDR3 sequence: CASSLTDGWGEKLFF.

This chain connects TRBV11-3 to TRBJ2-1. This CDR3 region has 12 residues. The germline V gene encodes CDR1 SGHNT and CDR2 YENEEA. Here the CDR3 reads CASSLDNNEQFF.

The rearrangement links TRBV6-1 to TRBJ1-3; TCRdb's assignment of TRBD1 cannot be checked, as there is no DNA. This CDR3 is 17 amino acids long. Germline lookup yields CDR1 MNHNS and CDR2 SASEGT. The CDR3 is CASRREMGLASGNTIYF.

The V and J genes are TRBV7-2 and TRBJ2-1; with no DNA, the TCRdb D assignment of TRBD2 cannot be verified. This CDR3 contains 14 residues. Germline V lookup: CDR1 SGHTA, CDR2 FQGNSA. The CDR3 region is CASSPRTSGIEQFF.

The rearrangement uses TRBV4-2 and TRBJ2-5. The germline gives CDR1 LGHNA, CDR2 YNFKEQ. The CDR3 is made up of 14 amino acids. The CDR3 here is CASSQELELETQYF.

The V gene is TRBV14, the J gene TRBJ1-2; TCRdb's D call, TRBD1, is unchecked because there is no DNA. The CDR3 has 15 residues. CDR1 SGHDN and CDR2 FVKESK come from the germline V gene. CDR3 sequence reads: CASNCLTGTPYGYTF. Together with reference TRBV14 and TRBJ1-2, the CDR3 gives the full variable domain: EAGVTQFPSHSVIEKGQTVTLRCDPISGHDNLYWYRRVMGKEIKFLLHFVKESKQDESGMPNNRFLAERTGGTYSTLKVQPAELEDSGVYFCASNCLTGTPYGYTFGSGTRLTVV.

The CDR3 is CASSRGSTDTQYF. The chain combines TRBV12-3 or TRBV12-4 with TRBJ2-3; lacking DNA, the TRBD1 call made by TCRdb goes unchecked. The CDR3 contains 13 residues.

V is TRBV29-1 and J is TRBJ2-1; TCRdb's D gene call, TRBD2, goes unchecked for lack of DNA. CDR1 is SQVTM and CDR2 is ANQGSEA in the germline V gene. The CDR3 has 15 amino acids. Here the CDR3 reads CSGRGSGVSYNEQFF.

The chain carries TRBV29-1 and TRBJ1-5; TCRdb's D call, TRBD1, is unchecked because there is no DNA. The CDR3 covers 14 residues. Germline V CDR1 and CDR2: SQVTM, ANQGSEA. The CDR3 spells CSVEDGGGGQPQHF.

The J gene is TRBJ1-1, the V gene TRBV29-1; there is no DNA to check the TCRdb D call of TRBD1. The CDR3 runs 12 residues. Germline CDR1 SQVTM, CDR2 ANQGSEA. CDR3 protein: CSVTGGAAEAFF.

V gene TRBV4-3 combines with J gene TRBJ2-1; without DNA, the TCRdb call of TRBD2 cannot be checked. Germline CDR1 reads LGHNA; CDR2 reads YSLEER. The CDR3 is 17 amino acids. The CDR3 is CASSRTGAGGPYGEQFF.

This chain links TRBV5-6 with TRBJ2-2; TCRdb's D gene call, TRBD2, goes unchecked for lack of DNA. The length of the CDR3 is 18 residues. The germline V gene encodes CDR1 SGHDT and CDR2 YYEEEE. The CDR3 sequence: CASSSTTGLAGNTGELFF.

The chain uses TRBV5-8 and TRBJ2-1; lacking DNA, the TRBD2 call made by TCRdb goes unchecked. Germline lookup yields CDR1 SGHTS and CDR2 YDEGEE. CDR3 length: 15 residues. This CDR3 reads CASSQGLVVYNEQFF.

This chain uses TRBV12-3 or TRBV12-4 with TRBJ2-7. The length of the CDR3 is 13 residues. The CDR3 region is CASSLLLVGEQYF.

V is TRBV4-3 and J is TRBJ1-1; the TCRdb call, TRBD1, lacks DNA for checking. The length of the CDR3 is 13 residues. Germline V CDR1 and CDR2: LGHNA, YSLEER. The CDR3: CASSQEREGATFF.

V is TRBV20-1 and J is TRBJ2-7; TCRdb selects TRBD2, and the lack of DNA leaves this call unchecked. This CDR3 is built from 14 residues. Germline V gives CDR1 DFQATT, CDR2 SNEGSKA (reference sequence). CDR3 protein: CSASPGGASYEQYF.

The chain recombines TRBV18 with TRBJ2-6; TCRdb's assignment of TRBD2 cannot be checked, as there is no DNA. Germline-derived CDR1 and CDR2 are KGHSH and LQKENI. This CDR3 spans 16 amino acids. This CDR3 reads CASSPYREVLPSVLTF.

The chain joins TRBV20-1 to TRBJ1-5; TCRdb picks TRBD1, but there is no DNA to check that call. This CDR3 region has 15 residues. CDR1 DFQATT and CDR2 SNEGSKA come from the germline V gene (reference sequence). The CDR3 region is CSARGGFPLIGPQHF.

This chain links TRBV7-2 with TRBJ2-3; without DNA, the TCRdb call of TRBD2 cannot be checked. The germline V gene encodes CDR1 SGHTA and CDR2 FQGNSA. The CDR3 covers 15 residues. CDR3 in amino acids: CASRPAGRGADTQYF. The full variable domain, completed using reference TRBV7-2 and TRBJ2-3, is GAGVSQSPSNKVTEKGKDVELRCDPISGHTALYWYRQSLGQGLEFLIYFQGNSAPDKSGLPSDRFSAERTGGSVSTLTIQRTQQEDSAVYLCASRPAGRGADTQYFGPGTRLTVL.

This rearrangement joins TRBV20-1 to TRBJ1-4; with no DNA, the TCRdb D assignment of TRBD1 cannot be verified. Germline V CDR1 and CDR2: DFQATT, SNEGSKA (reference sequence). This CDR3 is 12 amino acids long. CDR3 sequence: CSARDRGEKLFF.

This chain links TRBV5-1 with TRBJ2-3; TCRdb proposes TRBD1, but this gene call is untestable without DNA. The CDR3 spans 16 residues. Germline V gene lookup returns CDR1 SGHRS and CDR2 YFSETQ. CDR3 loop: CASSTLTGWGTDTQYF. The variable domain in full, with the rest retrieved from reference TRBV5-1 and TRBJ2-3, is KAGVTQTPRYLIKTRGQQVTLSCSPISGHRSVSWYQQTPGQGLQFLFEYFSETQRNKGNFPGRFSGRQFSNSRSEMNVSTLELGDSALYLCASSTLTGWGTDTQYFGPGTRLTVL.

The chain has TRBV10-1 and TRBJ2-3; TCRdb's assignment of TRBD2 cannot be checked, as there is no DNA. This CDR3 has 16 amino acids. Per germline, CDR1 WNHNN and CDR2 SYGVQD (reference sequence). CDR3 sequence reads: CASSESKAGGTDTQYF.

The chain has TRBV25-1 and TRBJ2-2; TCRdb's assignment of TRBD1 cannot be checked, as there is no DNA. This CDR3 spans 16 amino acids. Germline loops: CDR1 MGHDK, CDR2 SYGVNS. The CDR3: CASSARGTENTGELFF.

V usage is TRBV12-3 or TRBV12-4 and J usage is TRBJ2-3; TCRdb picks TRBD2, but there is no DNA to check that call. The CDR3 sequence is 15 residues long. CDR3 loop: CASSRASGGRYTQYF.

V usage is TRBV29-1 and J usage is TRBJ2-5; TCRdb gives TRBD2 as the D gene, but with no DNA this cannot be confirmed. The CDR3 runs to 15 residues. CDR1 and CDR2 from the germline V gene are SQVTM and ANQGSEA. CDR3 in amino acids: CSVEPSGRIQETQYF.

The chain uses TRBV20-1 and TRBJ1-5; TCRdb returns TRBD1, unconfirmable since there is no DNA. The germline V gene encodes CDR1 DFQATT and CDR2 SNEGSKA (reference sequence). The CDR3 is made up of 15 amino acids. CDR3 in amino acids: CSAQTGTGEGQPQHF.

The rearrangement links TRBV5-1 to TRBJ1-1; checking the TCRdb D call of TRBD1 is not possible without DNA. From germline, CDR1 is SGHRS and CDR2 YFSETQ. The CDR3 extends over 15 amino acids. The CDR3 reads CASSRGGRVNTEAFF.

The chain couples TRBV25-1 to TRBJ1-1; TCRdb outputs TRBD1, but without DNA this stays unchecked. CDR1 MGHDK and CDR2 SYGVNS come from the germline V gene. This CDR3 contains 15 residues. CDR3 amino acids: CASSDVGGGNTEAFF.

The genes are TRBV25-1 and TRBJ2-1; TCRdb picks TRBD2, but there is no DNA to check that call. CDR1 is MGHDK and CDR2 is SYGVNS in the germline V gene. CDR3 length: 14 amino acids. The CDR3 reads CASSEEGGYNEQFF.